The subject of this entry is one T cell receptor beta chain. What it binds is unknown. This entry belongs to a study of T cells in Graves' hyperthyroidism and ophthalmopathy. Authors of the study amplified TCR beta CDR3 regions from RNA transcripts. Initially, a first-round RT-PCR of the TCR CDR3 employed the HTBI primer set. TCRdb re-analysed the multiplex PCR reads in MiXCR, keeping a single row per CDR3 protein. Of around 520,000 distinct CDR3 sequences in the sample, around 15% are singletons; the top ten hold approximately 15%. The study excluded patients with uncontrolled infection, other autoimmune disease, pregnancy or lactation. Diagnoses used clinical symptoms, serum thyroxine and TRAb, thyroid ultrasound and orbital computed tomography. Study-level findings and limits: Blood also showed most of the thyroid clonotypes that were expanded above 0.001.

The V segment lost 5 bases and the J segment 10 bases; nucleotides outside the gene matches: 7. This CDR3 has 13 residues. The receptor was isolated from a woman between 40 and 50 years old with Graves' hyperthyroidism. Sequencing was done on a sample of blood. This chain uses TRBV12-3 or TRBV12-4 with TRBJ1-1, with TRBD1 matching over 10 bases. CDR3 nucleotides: TGTGCCAGCAGTCCGGGACAGGGGCCGACAGCTTTCTTT. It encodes CASSPGQGPTAFF.